The source of this T cell receptor beta chain is a study of cytomegalovirus exposure and HLA in healthy donors. In regard to this clone: Its antigen is as yet unknown.

Primers for the PCR totalled 60 Vbeta and 13 Jbeta. Method: immunoSEQ multiplex PCR; TCRdb's copy keeps in-frame clones and lacks some. The sample has more than 95,000 clones, around 64% seen once. Germline loops: CDR1 SNHLY, CDR2 FYNNEI. The CDR3 extends over 14 amino acids. Trimming cost V 8 bases and J 6 bases; bases outside gene matches: 7. Study results and limitations: Only CMV serostatus was available as immune exposure information. Within an earlier analysis, most TCR beta V segments proved productive either about 90% or about 30% of the time. Presence/absence comparisons presumed near-even sequencing depth among donors. Some TCR beta chains (about 170 of them) were listed as cytomegalovirus-associated.

The receptor's source is a man in his sixties in good health and CMV-seronegative. This chain uses TRBV2 with TRBJ1-5; TRBD1 matches at 10 bases. The specimen was PBMCs. The CDR3 sequence is CASGWGQGPQPQHF. The CDR3 nucleotides read TGTGCCAGCGGATGGGGACAGGGGCCTCAGCCCCAGCATTTT. Based on the CDR3 plus reference TRBV2 and TRBJ1-5, the full variable domain is EPEVTQTPSHQVTQMGQEVILRCVPISNHLYFYWYRQILGQKVEFLVSFYNNEISEKSEIFDDQFSVERPDGSNFTLKIRSTKLEDSAMYFCASGWGQGPQPQHFGDGTRLSIL.